The clone carrying this T cell receptor beta chain was detected many times. The antigen remains unidentified. The time point denotes: blood at routine non-recurrence follow-up after resection. Unsorted samples of tumor, nontumor lung or frozen PBMC had their whole RNA sequenced. Germline V CDR1 and CDR2: SGHRS, YFSETQ. V lost 4 bases to trimming and J lost 7 bases, with 11 bases between them. The CDR3 loop spans 12 amino acids. This sample was included in a study of spatial heterogeneity in lung cancer. Study background: Taken at a median of around 2 years after resection, follow-up PBMC samples underwent sequencing when available. Raw sequencing reads included, on average, more than 9.5 appearances of each unique TCR and UMI combination.

TCRdb re-analysed the 5' RACE reads in MiXCR, keeping a single row per CDR3 protein. Of roughly 70,000 distinct CDR3 sequences listed, around 9.3% are singletons. Whole-study results and caveats: Ubiquitous, expanded tumor-derived TCRs were more frequently observed in blood at resection than at follow-up.

This specimen was PBMCs, taken at follow-up. The TCR comes from a female donor with early-stage non-small cell lung cancer. J is TRBJ1-1 and V is TRBV5-1; D gene unclear. DNA of the CDR3: TGCGCCAGCAGCCCGTCTGGGGATGAAGCTTTCTTT. Amino acids: CASSPSGDEAFF.